This entry lists 10 T cell receptor beta chains sequenced from one sample in a study of blood T cell repertoires in COVID-19. Some clones are missing from TCRdb's copy, which holds only in-frame ones; the method was immunoSEQ multiplex PCR. The table shows tens of thousands of clones, with 65% to 90% occurring only once. The sample consisted of peripheral blood. These receptor sequences come from an older woman with active COVID-19.

A note on this clone: One end of the junction does not line up with germline, which may come from a read error. This chain joins TRBV7-9 and TRBJ2-5; TRBD2 matches 8 bases. There are 18 residues in the CDR3. Germline assignment: CDR1 SEHNR and CDR2 FQNEAQ (reference sequence). The CDR3 is CANSKTWGTSGVEETQYF. Written as DNA, the CDR3 is TGTGCCAACAGCAAAACCTGGGGGACTAGTGGGGTGGAGGAGACCCAGTACTTC.

The V and J genes are TRBV7-3 and TRBJ2-1, with 11 bases identical to TRBD2. There are 15 residues in the CDR3. Trimming cost V 2 bases and J 7 bases; bases outside gene matches: 4. CDR1 and CDR2 from the germline V gene are SGHTA and FQGTGA. The CDR3: CASSLQLAGANEQFF. The CDR3 coding sequence is TGTGCCAGCAGCTTACAACTAGCGGGAGCGAATGAGCAGTTCTTC.

The chain has TRBV27 and TRBJ2-1, with 11 nucleotides matching TRBD2. The CDR3 sequence is 15 residues long. The ends lost 2 bases at V and 7 bases at J; junction bases unmatched: 4. Per the germline V gene, CDR1 is MNHEY and CDR2 is SMNVEV (reference sequence). CDR3 residues: CASSLGSSGGNEQFF. In DNA form, the CDR3 reads TGTGCCAGCAGTTTAGGGTCTAGCGGGGGGAATGAGCAGTTCTTC.

The V and J genes are TRBV6-6 and TRBJ2-1; D gene ambiguous. Germline assignment: CDR1 MNHNY and CDR2 SVGAGI (reference sequence). Between the trimmed V and J ends, which lost 10 bases and 9 bases, there was a span of 16 bases. The CDR3 length is 12 residues. CDR3: CATHTGFGEQFF. The CDR3 DNA is TGTGCCACACACACCGGGTTCGGTGAGCAGTTCTTC.

V gene TRBV19 combines with J gene TRBJ1-4; possible D gene TRBD1, 5 bases. CDR3 length equals 15 residues. V lost 4 bases and J 9 bases, leaving 18 bases between the germline ends. CDR1 and CDR2 (germline): LNHDA, SQIVND (reference sequence). This CDR3 reads CASSTYSGGMKKLFF. The CDR3 DNA follows: TGTGCCAGTAGTACTTACTCGGGGGGGATGAAAAAACTGTTTTTT.

This clone was detected once. This rearrangement joins TRBV7-9 to TRBJ2-3; D uncertain. Trimming took 5 bases from V and 0 from J, leaving 9 bases between them. The CDR3 runs to 14 residues. Germline values: CDR1 SEHNR, CDR2 FQNEAQ (reference sequence). CDR3 residues: CASSPQVSTDTQYF. The DNA for the CDR3 is TGTGCCAGCAGCCCCCAGGTTAGCACAGATACGCAGTATTTT.

The chain joins TRBV28 to TRBJ2-7; D is possibly TRBD1 (5 bases). Trimming left V 5 bases short and J 2 bases short, with 13 bases between. CDR1 MDHEN and CDR2 SYDVKM come from the germline V gene. This CDR3 spans 14 amino acids. The CDR3 DNA is TGTGCCAGCAGTATCCACAGGAAAACCTACGAGCAGTACTTC. Its translation is CASSIHRKTYEQYF.

The chain has TRBV28 and TRBJ2-1, with 12 bases lining up with TRBD2. V dropped 4 bases and J dropped 6; count of bases not matched to a gene: 16. The CDR3 length is 19 residues. In germline, CDR1 is MDHEN, CDR2 SYDVKM. The CDR3 region has the DNA TGTGCCAGCAGTTCAGGAAAATATTTTCGACTAGCGGGAGTCAATGAGCAGTTCTTC. Its translation is CASSSGKYFRLAGVNEQFF.

The CDR3 is CASARQGILNQPQHF. CDR3 nucleotide sequence: TGTGCCAGCGCGAGACAGGGGATCCTCAATCAGCCCCAGCATTTT. J is TRBJ1-5 and V is TRBV19, with 8 nucleotides matching TRBD1. V shed 9 bases, J shed 3 bases, and the junction held 10 bases outside the gene matches. Germline CDR1 and CDR2: LNHDA and SQIVND (reference sequence). The CDR3 has 15 amino acids. Drawing the rest from reference TRBV19 and TRBJ1-5, the complete variable domain is DGGITQSPKYLFRKEGQNVTLSCEQNLNHDAMYWYRQDPGQGLRLIYYSQIVNDFQKGDIAEGYSVSREKKESFPLTVTSAQKNPTAFYLCASARQGILNQPQHFGDGTRLSIL.

The chain is built from TRBV6-6 and TRBJ2-1, with 9 nucleotides matching TRBD2. Germline V CDR1 and CDR2: MNHNY, SVGAGI (reference sequence). The junction had 13 bases not matched to a gene; V was cut back by 7 bases and J by 6 bases. The CDR3 contains 16 residues. CDR3 in DNA: TGTGCCAGCACTCAAACCGGGACTAGCTACAGCAATGAGCAGTTCTTC. Its protein product is CASTQTGTSYSNEQFF.